This T cell receptor beta chain is from a study of cytomegalovirus exposure and HLA in healthy donors (dated 2017 in TCRdb). As for the study more broadly: An earlier analysis of approximately 640 of the donors reported more than 250 Gb of sequence data and 117 million unique TCR beta sequences from 150 million to 200 million T cells. Among roughly 370 genotyped donors of the cohort, an average of about 240,000 unique TCR beta nucleotide sequences were sequenced per donor, 15% to 20% of them non-productive. Besides the first cohort of 500 to 700 subjects, a separate validation cohort made up of 120 different subjects was used. Every repertoire in the discovery cohort had been generated on one and the same sequencing platform. HLA typing covered class I and class II loci at four-digit resolution. Donor age, sex, ethnicity and CMV serostatus were compiled together with the repertoire data. To decide whether each TCR beta V gene segment behaved as functional or pseudogenic, an earlier analysis of over 500 of the donors relied on high-throughput TCR beta sequencing. A later analysis re-examined previously published TCR beta repertoires from hundreds of donors and added high-resolution HLA genotyping to investigate patterns of TCR occurrence. The study combined high-throughput TCR immunosequencing, statistical association of individual TCRs with disease status, and machine learning to predict cytomegalovirus infection status. Because of strong linkage in the cohort, roughly five DR-DQ haplotypes were treated as single units for association and clustering. The study used immunosequencing to profile the T cell repertoires of hundreds of subjects and linked those repertoires to cytomegalovirus serostatus. The study aimed to test whether signatures of past pathogen exposure could be identified by cataloging public T cell receptors. Typing coverage varied by locus: about 629-640 donors for A, B, C, DRB1 and DQB1; roughly 520 for DQA1; over 600 for DPA1; around 450 for DPB1. Of the roughly 410 genotyped donors, over 80% were placed in the genetic ancestry cluster associated with self-reported Caucasian donors. Genome-wide SNP genotypes for about 65% of the 666 donors were used in a later genetic analysis, which treated that subset as a discovery cohort. An early release covering roughly 580 HLA-typed donors comprised approximately 290 gigabases of sequencing data and tens of millions of unique TCR sequences. Rather than drawing on any new phenotypic data, the later analysis identified candidate immune exposures from TCR beta sequences and the way those sequences occurred across donors.

Receptor libraries were prepared by the immunoSEQ multiplex PCR assay. For the multiplex PCR, a mixture combining 60 forward primers for TCR Vbeta segments and 13 reverse primers for TCR Jbeta segments was used. The CDR3 region of rearranged TCR beta genes was amplified from genomic DNA with a multiplex PCR assay. The amplified TCR beta libraries were sequenced on the Illumina HiSeq System as 87-base-pair reads. Concerning the study's data processing: A later analysis tallied 75 million to 95 million unique TCR beta chains across the 640 or so repertoires, and about 10 million of those chains were shared by two or more donors. A nearest-neighbor algorithm error-corrected the raw reads and collapsed the reads into unique sequences, merging closely related sequences to remove PCR and sequencing errors. CDR3 sequences were aligned to IMGT reference sequences to assign V, D and J gene segments. For a sequence to be retained, a match of at least six nucleotides was required to both a V gene segment and a J gene segment. Rearrangements were called productive when the CDR3 lacked stop codons and stayed in frame with V and J; all others were non-productive. Following IMGT convention, CDR3 was defined as the stretch from the second conserved V-encoded cysteine up to the conserved J-encoded phenylalanine. Sequences without an unambiguous match to a single V gene segment were excluded from the earlier analysis of 450 to 650 of the donors. An earlier analysis of just under 600 of the donors called V segments functional above 56.7% productive rearrangements and segregating when the between-donor standard deviation exceeded 5%. A statistical classification framework was built to diagnose cytomegalovirus status from the catalog of TCR beta chain sequences. In a later analysis, TCR nucleotide sequences were compared against IMGT/GENE-DB human TR gene sequences so that V and J genes could be assigned. The TCRdist pipeline was used in a later analysis to assign CDR3 sequences and most-parsimonious VDJ recombination scenarios. In a later analysis, every TCR beta chain was defined by the combination of its CDR3 amino acid sequence and its V-gene family, and reads without a unique V-gene family were dropped. In a later analysis, 550 to 650 highly shared, low-generation-probability nucleotide sequences were removed to address suspected cross-contamination and a sequencing artifact. In a later analysis, a clonal expansion index was calculated for each public chain from normalized within-repertoire ranks of inferred template counts. In a later analysis, generation probabilities were computed with a VDJ recombination model fitted to out-of-frame rearrangements, and the resulting probabilities were checked against IGoR. In a later analysis, TCR-TCR, TCR-HLA and TCR-CMV co-occurrence was scored with hypergeometric tests, and a repertoire-size bias correction was applied to TCR pairs. A later analysis estimated false discovery rates by permuting HLA or CMV assignments 20 times. In a later analysis, co-occurring TCRs were grouped using DBSCAN, and TCRdist sequence similarity was added for clustering within HLA-allele-positive subsets. Repertoires with fewer than 30,000 or more than 120,000 public chains, plus five repertoires with anomalous nucleotide sharing, were excluded from co-occurrence clustering. The clones in this table, taken by TCRdb from immuneACCESS, are in-frame only. Not every clone is retained; where verified, under half of the shortfall comes from an unresolved V gene, and the cause of the rest is unknown. V and J calls and clone size are those listed in that table; D and trimming were worked out from the DNA. This sample holds 100,000 to 150,000 clones; about two thirds were observed only once. Of the sample, 4.2% is held by the ten largest clones.

In total, approximately 610 healthy bone marrow donors made up the cohort. All cohort members were sampled while nominally healthy, although unrecorded immune exposures were likely present. The donor was CMV seropositive and belonged to the group of 250 to 300 seropositive cohort members. A peripheral blood sample was collected from each donor, and TCR beta sequencing was performed on peripheral blood mononuclear cells. Genomic DNA extraction from the blood cell samples was performed with the Qiagen DNeasy Blood Extraction Kit. CDR1 and CDR2 were assigned from the germline V gene as MNHEY and SVGAGI. The CDR3 runs 15 amino acids, cysteine and phenylalanine included. Only CDR3 DNA remains: 45 bases, in frame from the first base. Trimming costs V 0 bases and J 2 bases, and their ends lie 8 bases apart. This clone was seen a few times. The target of this receptor is not known. There are no base qualities to consult, and no much larger clone falls within one base.

Beyond this particular receptor, the publication reports: A later analysis found that TCR association rates varied across HLA loci, with DRB1 alleles showing the most associated TCRs and HLA-C alleles the fewest. Presence/absence analyses assumed roughly uniform sequencing depth across donors, an assumption that may not hold. A later analysis found that most CMV-associated TCR beta chains appeared HLA-restricted, with HLA associations seemingly driven largely by CMV exposure. CMV serostatus was the only immune exposure information available for the cohort. Some IMGT-functional V segments, including TRBV6-2 and TRBV6-3, could not be told apart with the 87-base-pair reads, so those segments were excluded. Linkage disequilibrium might explain the correlated functional status among segregating V segments, but an unknown experimental factor could not be ruled out. A later genetic analysis reported fewer N-insertions in productive TCRs among donors in an Asian-associated ancestry cluster than the 666-donor mean. HLA typing was unavailable for some donors at each locus, so association tests used only the typed subset. Compared with equally common non-associated chains, HLA-associated TCR beta chains in a later analysis were more clonally expanded and had lower generation probabilities. A later analysis associated 16,951 TCR beta sequences with specific HLA alleles at a false discovery rate of 0.05. In an earlier analysis of about 540 of the donors, most TCR beta V segments were observed in productive rearrangements about 87% or about 30% of the time, broadly matching IMGT annotations. The sequencing pipeline was judged likely to have produced a cluster of highly shared sequence variants as a technical artifact. A total of about 150 TCR beta chains were listed by the study as associated with cytomegalovirus. Most TCR sequences were observed very rarely across donors, whereas some public TCRs were present in many individuals. V-gene and J-gene trimming of TCR beta chains was associated with a missense DCLRE1C variant in a later genetic analysis, and the association was replicated in an independent cohort. According to a later analysis, parvovirus B19, influenza, CMV and Epstein-Barr virus appeared linked to several top co-occurrence clusters. In vitro tests confirmed that a few of the cytomegalovirus-associated TCR beta chains recognize cytomegalovirus antigens. The authors suggested that the approach could potentially be generalized to other disease states and immunological phenotypes. Over 15 rarely observed V segments, including chromosome 9 orphons, were excluded from the earlier analysis of about 500 of the donors because counts were too low. In both the original and validation cohorts, the classifier was reported to diagnose cytomegalovirus status with high specificity and sensitivity. A further reported finding was that TCR beta sequences accurately predicted the HLA-A and HLA-B alleles for most subjects in the first cohort. Strong co-occurrence of HLA alleles, especially DR and DQ, made assigning TCR associations to individual alleles difficult. This cohort had only TCR beta chains sequenced, and the lack of alpha or paired-chain data limited which features could be detected.

The sample was PBMCs. The source of this sequence is a man between 45 and 60 years old in good health and CMV-seropositive. In this chain, TRBV6-5 is recombined with TRBJ1-5; 6 matching bases give a weak D call of TRBD1. The DNA sequence follows: TGTGCCAGCAGTTACTCCAGGGGACGCAATCAGCCCCAGCATTTT. It codes for CASSYSRGRNQPQHF.